The 26 T cell receptor beta chains in this list originate from one sample, sequenced in a study of control samples from healthy donors and cancer patients. Repertoires were generated with immunoSEQ multiplex PCR, while TCRdb's copy carries only in-frame clones and drops some. The sample lists 150,000 to 200,000 clones; around 92% were seen once. Sequenced material: blood. The receptor set was obtained from a woman aged 25 to 39 in good health.

The CDR3 protein is CASSFPTILAGGTDTQYF. The CDR3, as DNA: TGTGCCAGCAGTTTCCCGACTATTCTAGCGGGAGGCACAGATACGCAGTATTTT. The V gene is TRBV28, the J gene TRBJ2-3; 10 bases align to TRBD2. The CDR3 spans 18 residues. Trimming removed 3 bases from V and 1 base from J; junction bases left unmatched: 10. Germline values: CDR1 MDHEN, CDR2 SYDVKM.

The chain links TRBV28 to TRBJ2-7; 10 bases agree with TRBD1. The germline V gene encodes CDR1 MDHEN and CDR2 SYDVKM. J was trimmed by 7 bases and V by 0 bases; bases with no gene match: 6. The CDR3 runs 15 residues. CDR3 in amino acids: CASSLWGTGAGEQYF. The CDR3 DNA follows: TGTGCCAGCAGTTTATGGGGGACAGGGGCGGGTGAGCAGTACTTC.

This rearrangement joins TRBV6-1 to TRBJ1-3, with a tentative D call TRBD1 (5 bases). This CDR3 is built from 16 residues. The ends were cut back, 3 bases at V and 1 base at J, with 13 bases in the middle. CDR1 MNHNS and CDR2 SASEGT come from the germline V gene. The CDR3 DNA reads TGTGCCAGCAGTGACGAGAAGGGGTCTTCTGGAAACACCATATATTTT. Translated: CASSDEKGSSGNTIYF.

This chain uses TRBV11-2 with TRBJ2-7, with 10 bases aligning to TRBD1. Unmatched junction bases numbered 4, after V lost 4 bases and J lost 1 base. The CDR3 is 15 amino acids. Germline lookup yields CDR1 SGHAT and CDR2 FQNNGV. The CDR3 nucleotides read TGTGCCAGCAGCTCCGGGACAGGGGAGTCCTACGAGCAGTACTTC. This codes for CASSSGTGESYEQYF. Combining the CDR3 with reference TRBV11-2 and TRBJ2-7 gives the whole variable domain EAGVAQSPRYKIIEKRQSVAFWCNPISGHATLYWYQQILGQGPKLLIQFQNNGVVDDSQLPKDRFSAERLKGVDSTLKIQPAKLEDSAVYLCASSSGTGESYEQYFGPGTRLTVT.

This chain links TRBV19 with TRBJ2-6; 9 bases are a match to TRBD1. The CDR3 totals 14 residues. Looked up from germline, CDR1 is LNHDA and CDR2 is SQIVND (reference sequence). Unmatched junction bases numbered 3, after V lost 8 bases and J lost 4 bases. The CDR3: CASYRGPGANVLTF. The CDR3 DNA reads TGTGCCAGTTACAGGGGGCCCGGGGCCAACGTCCTGACTTTC.

The chain employs TRBV4-1 and TRBJ2-2; D call uncertain. This CDR3 is built from 11 residues. V lost 4 bases and J lost 6, with 3 bases in between. Germline V gives CDR1 MGHRA, CDR2 YSYEKL. The CDR3 DNA sequence: TGCGCCAGCAGCCGGCCCGGGGAGCTGTTTTTT. Its translation is CASSRPGELFF.

This chain joins TRBV9 and TRBJ2-4; tentatively, D is TRBD2 (5 bases). The CDR3 runs 14 residues. Germline-derived CDR1 and CDR2 are SGDLS and YYNGEE. V gave up 2 bases and J gave up 0 bases, with 6 bases separating them. CDR3 DNA: TGTGCCAGCAGCGTCGGGGTAGCCAAAAACATTCAGTACTTC. The encoded protein is CASSVGVAKNIQYF.

This chain joins TRBV7-2 and TRBJ1-4; no definite D call. CDR3 length: 16 amino acids. In germline, CDR1 is SGHTA, CDR2 FQGNSA. Trimming cost V 5 bases and J 6 bases, with 19 bases left between them. CDR3 in DNA: TGTGCCAGCAGCCCCAACGTAGACACAAGATATGAAAAACTGTTTTTT. It encodes CASSPNVDTRYEKLFF.

V is TRBV5-4 and J is TRBJ2-3, with TRBD2 matching over 8 bases. V shed 4 bases and J 4 bases; nucleotides not matched to a gene: 5. Per the germline V gene, CDR1 is SGHNT and CDR2 is YYREEE (reference sequence). This CDR3 has 14 residues. The CDR3 DNA reads TGTGCCAGCAGCCCCCGGACTAGCTCAGATACGCAGTATTTT. This encodes CASSPRTSSDTQYF.

The chain combines TRBV6-7 with TRBJ1-5; D is ambiguous. TRBV6-7 is filed as an ORF, its function uncertain. CDR3 length: 14 residues. Trimming left V 0 bases short and J 1 base short, with 4 bases between. CDR3 loop: CASSYSASNQPQHF. Written as DNA, the CDR3 is TGTGCCAGCAGTTACTCGGCCAGCAATCAGCCCCAGCATTTT.

V and J are TRBV14 and TRBJ2-3; 9 bases align to TRBD2. The ends lost 6 bases at V and 5 bases at J; junction bases unmatched: 9. CDR3 length equals 15 residues. Germline V lookup: CDR1 SGHDN, CDR2 FVKESK. The DNA for the CDR3 is TGTGCCAGCAGACGTAGCGGGAGAGTGTTAGATACGCAGTATTTT. Protein product: CASRRSGRVLDTQYF. Looking up the rest from reference TRBV14 and TRBJ2-3 gives the full variable domain: EAGVTQFPSHSVIEKGQTVTLRCDPISGHDNLYWYRRVMGKEIKFLLHFVKESKQDESGMPNNRFLAERTGGTYSTLKVQPAELEDSGVYFCASRRSGRVLDTQYFGPGTRLTVL.

Points on this clone: The sample holds other DNA sequences that translate to the same CDR3. The V call is TRBV4-1, the J call TRBJ2-7; D remains unclear. The V end lost 3 bases, the J end lost 6 bases, and 6 bases lay between the germline ends. The CDR3 is made up of 11 amino acids. Per germline, CDR1 MGHRA and CDR2 YSYEKL. The chain's CDR3 is CASSQASEQYF. The CDR3 coding sequence is TGCGCCAGCAGCCAGGCTTCCGAGCAGTACTTC.

The CDR3 loop reads CASSTETGRAFF. CDR3 DNA: TGTGCCAGCTCAACTGAGACAGGGCGAGCTTTCTTT. The V call is TRBV7-9, the J call TRBJ1-1, with 7 bases identical to TRBD1. The CDR3 sequence is 12 residues long. Germline CDR1 is SEHNR and CDR2 is FQNEAQ (reference sequence). J was trimmed by 10 bases and V by 8 bases; bases with no gene match: 10. The full variable domain, completed using reference TRBV7-9 and TRBJ1-1, is DTGVSQNPRHKITKRGQNVTFRCDPISEHNRLYWYRQTLGQGPEFLTYFQNEAQLEKSRLLSDRFSAERPKGSFSTLEIQRTEQGDSAMYLCASSTETGRAFFGQGTRLTVV.

This clone appeared a single time. The gene calls are TRBV19 and TRBJ2-7, with a possible D match to TRBD1 (7 bases). V was pared by 3 bases and J by 7 bases, with 16 bases between. Per germline, CDR1 LNHDA and CDR2 SQIVND (reference sequence). The CDR3 has 14 amino acids. CDR3 protein: CASSIGGTAGEQYF. The CDR3, as DNA: TGTGCCAGTAGTATCGGTGGGACAGCGGGTGAGCAGTACTTC. The whole variable domain, remainder taken from reference TRBV19 and TRBJ2-7, is DGGITQSPKYLFRKEGQNVTLSCEQNLNHDAMYWYRQDPGQGLRLIYYSQIVNDFQKGDIAEGYSVSREKKESFPLTVTSAQKNPTAFYLCASSIGGTAGEQYFGPGTRLTVT.

The chain links TRBV18 to TRBJ2-3; D gene uncertain. This CDR3 spans 11 amino acids. Trimming cost V 1 base and J 8 bases, with 4 bases left between them. CDR1 KGHSH and CDR2 LQKENI come from the germline V gene. The DNA for the CDR3 is TGTGCCAGCTCACCACTAGCTACGCAGTATTTT. It yields the protein CASSPLATQYF.

V and J are TRBV13 and TRBJ1-2, with TRBD1 as a possible D gene (5 bases). The germline gives CDR1 PRHDT, CDR2 FYEKMQ (reference sequence). Trimming left V 2 bases short and J 8 bases short, with 12 bases between. This CDR3 is 13 amino acids long. This chain's CDR3 is CASSLRAGRGYTF. The CDR3 nucleotides read TGTGCCAGCAGCTTACGGGCAGGGCGAGGCTACACCTTC.

The chain recombines TRBV30 with TRBJ1-5, with a weak D call TRBD1 (6 bases). Germline lookup yields CDR1 GTSNPN and CDR2 SVGIG (reference sequence). V dropped 5 bases and J dropped 0 bases, with 14 bases sitting between them. CDR3 length equals 15 residues. CDR3 sequence: CAWPGGPYSNQPQHF. The CDR3 coding sequence is TGTGCCTGGCCGGGGGGGCCCTATAGCAATCAGCCCCAGCATTTT.

This rearrangement joins TRBV11-2 to TRBJ1-2, with 10 bases identical to TRBD1. This CDR3 contains 16 residues. Germline values: CDR1 SGHAT, CDR2 FQNNGV. The junction had 5 bases not matched to a gene; V was cut back by 0 bases and J by 4 bases. In nucleotides, the CDR3 is TGTGCCAGCAGCTTAGATCGGACAGGGGGTCTCTATGGCTACACCTTC. It translates to CASSLDRTGGLYGYTF.

This chain links TRBV6-5 with TRBJ1-4; D not resolved. The length of the CDR3 is 12 residues. Germline loops: CDR1 MNHEY, CDR2 SVGAGI. The V end lost 9 bases, the J end lost 5 bases, and 10 bases lay between the germline ends. The CDR3 DNA is TGTGCCAGTGGGGAAAGGAATGAAAAACTGTTTTTT. Protein: CASGERNEKLFF.

The chain recombines TRBV27 with TRBJ2-3; weak D call: TRBD1 (6 bases). CDR1 is MNHEY and CDR2 is SMNVEV in the germline V gene (reference sequence). Deletions cut 3 bases from V and 0 bases from J, with 10 bases between. The CDR3 is 15 amino acids. The CDR3 bases are TGTGCCAGCAGTTTGAGGGGGTTGAGCACAGATACGCAGTATTTT. Translated, it gives CASSLRGLSTDTQYF.

The gene calls are TRBV3-1 (or the pseudogene TRBV3-2) and TRBJ1-6; D perhaps matches TRBD1 (6 bases). The germline gives CDR1 LGHDT, CDR2 YNNKEL (reference sequence). The CDR3 runs to 15 residues. The V and J ends lost 7 bases and 1 base respectively, with 11 bases between them. In DNA form, the CDR3 reads TGTGCCAGCAAGCAAGGGGGTTCCTATAATTCACCCCTCCACTTT. This sequence encodes CASKQGGSYNSPLHF.

The chain carries TRBV19 and TRBJ1-5, with TRBD1 matching over 7 bases. Unmatched junction bases numbered 5, after V lost 3 bases and J lost 6 bases. This CDR3 is 14 amino acids long. In germline, CDR1 is LNHDA, CDR2 SQIVND (reference sequence). The CDR3, as DNA: TGTGCCAGTAGTATGACAGGGAGGGTTCAGCCCCAGCATTTT. Its translation is CASSMTGRVQPQHF.

This clone has only a few counts. Distinct nucleotide sequences in the sample also encode this CDR3. The rearrangement links TRBV7-2 to TRBJ1-5, with a weak D call TRBD1 (5 bases). CDR3 length equals 14 residues. V lost 1 base and J 3 bases, leaving 7 bases between the germline ends. Germline lookup yields CDR1 SGHTA and CDR2 FQGNSA. CDR3 residues: CASSLGGANQPQHF. The CDR3 DNA is TGTGCCAGCAGCTTAGGAGGGGCCAATCAGCCCCAGCATTTT.

The chain is built from TRBV10-3 and TRBJ1-1; no firm D call. Germline CDR1 is ENHRY and CDR2 is SYGVKD. Trimming cost V 4 bases and J 1 base, with 4 bases left between them. This CDR3 has 12 residues. The chain's CDR3 is CAISGQNTEAFF. The CDR3 nucleotides are TGTGCCATCAGTGGTCAGAACACTGAAGCTTTCTTT.

This clone was counted between two and nine times. The chain recombines TRBV19 with TRBJ2-3; no clear D. Trimming removed 5 bases at V and 0 bases at J, with 12 bases between. Germline V gene lookup returns CDR1 LNHDA and CDR2 SQIVND (reference sequence). The CDR3 spans 15 residues. CDR3 DNA sequence: TGTGCCAGTAGTTCAGGAAGGCGGAGCACAGATACGCAGTATTTT. It translates to CASSSGRRSTDTQYF.

V usage is TRBV6-5 and J usage is TRBJ1-2; D perhaps matches TRBD1 (6 bases). Germline lookup yields CDR1 MNHEY and CDR2 SVGAGI. This CDR3 has 12 amino acids. V was trimmed by 6 bases and J by 4 bases, leaving 9 bases between them. The CDR3 loop reads CASRDRSYGYTF. The CDR3 nucleotides are TGTGCCAGCAGAGACAGGTCCTATGGCTACACCTTC.